The source of this T cell receptor beta chain is a study of human T cells and chemical hapten exposure. Overall study: There were weekly diphenylcyclopropenone doses to the scalp for patients throughout the roughly 25-week study. Study-level points and caveats: Following DPC sensitization, TCRs present above 1 in 1000 frequency showed no change.

This clonotype was counted many times. The antigen remains unidentified. Germline values: CDR1 SGHTA, CDR2 FQGNSA. CDR3 length equals 17 residues. V lost 0 bases to trimming and J lost 4 bases; unmatched junction nucleotides: 8. Methods used by the authors: There were a median of around 96,000 TCRs per sample, with a range from roughly 20,000 to 690,600. TCRdb re-called the RACE reads with MiXCR, one entry per CDR3 protein. These V and J calls derive from TCRdb rather than the authors' analysis. The sample yields approximately 350,000 distinct CDR3 sequences, around 7% seen once. Stated time point: patch test 1, 2 weeks after DPC sensitization. The treatment here: therapeutic diphenylcyclopropenone sensitization with weekly scalp DPC.

The clonotype originates from a woman under 30 with alopecia areata. Some clones in this sample may be carry-over from other donors' samples. The specimen was whole blood, collected in connection with sensitization to the hapten diphenylcyclopropenone (DPC). The V call is TRBV7-2, the J call TRBJ1-4, with 7 bases fitting TRBD1. CDR3 residues: CASSLALRQGSNEKLFF. The CDR3 nucleotides read TGTGCCAGCAGCTTAGCCCTCCGACAGGGAAGTAATGAAAAACTGTTTTTT.